Sequencing of this T cell receptor (beta chain) was carried out in a study of T cells in localized non-small cell lung cancer. Whole-study results and caveats: Sequencing was restricted to one tumor region; therefore, heterogeneity remains possible. Overall survival was longer when the density of T cells in the blood was higher. Measurement of T cell clonality placed uninvolved adjacent lung highest, above the level in tumor.

TCRdb's table, derived via immunoSEQ multiplex PCR, lists solely in-frame clones and lacks some. The data show approximately 30,000 clones, approximately 84% seen once. In germline, CDR1 is SNHLY, CDR2 FYNNEI. Trimming took 4 bases from V and 6 from J, leaving 16 bases between them. CDR3 length: 14 residues. Note on this clone: No antigen is known for it.

Source: peripheral blood, taken before any cancer treatment. This TCR came from a male donor at least 60 years old with stage III lung adenocarcinoma. V usage is TRBV2 and J usage is TRBJ2-7; D is possibly TRBD2 (5 bases). The CDR3 sequence is CASSGSRGPGEQYF. CDR3 sequence (DNA): TGTGCCAGCAGTGGAAGTCGCGGGCCGGGCGAGCAGTACTTC.